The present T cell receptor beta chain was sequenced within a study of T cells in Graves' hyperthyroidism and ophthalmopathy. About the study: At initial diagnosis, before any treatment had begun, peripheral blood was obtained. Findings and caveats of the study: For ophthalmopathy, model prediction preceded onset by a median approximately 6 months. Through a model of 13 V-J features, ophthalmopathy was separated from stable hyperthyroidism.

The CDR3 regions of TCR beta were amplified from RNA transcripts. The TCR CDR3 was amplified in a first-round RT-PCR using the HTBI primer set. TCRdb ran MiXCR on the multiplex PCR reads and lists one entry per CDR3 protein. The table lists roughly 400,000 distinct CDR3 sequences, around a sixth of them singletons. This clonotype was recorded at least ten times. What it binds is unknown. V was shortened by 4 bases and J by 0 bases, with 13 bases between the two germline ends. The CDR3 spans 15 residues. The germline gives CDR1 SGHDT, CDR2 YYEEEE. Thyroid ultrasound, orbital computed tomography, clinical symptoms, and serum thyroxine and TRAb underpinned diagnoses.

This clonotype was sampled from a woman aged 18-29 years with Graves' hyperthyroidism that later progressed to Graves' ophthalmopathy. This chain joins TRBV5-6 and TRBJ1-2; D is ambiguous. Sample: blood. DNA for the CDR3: TGTGCCAGCAGCCGGGGTTCATTAGCTAACTATGGCTACACCTTC. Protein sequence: CASSRGSLANYGYTF.